This passage covers 25 T cell receptor beta chains from one sample sequenced in a study of T cell responses to AZD1222 COVID-19 vaccine. Sequencing used immunoSEQ multiplex PCR; TCRdb keeps in-frame clones, though not all of them. The data contain about 86,000 clones, around four fifths of them singletons. This specimen consisted of peripheral blood, obtained on day 0 of AZD1222 vaccination. These receptors were collected from an adult in good health.

V is TRBV19 and J is TRBJ2-1; TRBD2 aligns across 9 bases. CDR3 size: 17 residues. CDR1 and CDR2 from the germline V gene are LNHDA and SQIVND (reference sequence). V dropped 6 bases and J dropped 1; count of bases not matched to a gene: 10. The CDR3 region is CASRGLAGSGSYNEQFF. Here the CDR3 DNA reads TGTGCCAGTAGGGGACTAGCTGGCTCGGGTTCCTACAATGAGCAGTTCTTC.

CDR3 in amino acids: CASSIGAENLGLADNEQFF. The CDR3 nucleotides read TGCGCCAGCAGCATTGGGGCAGAGAACCTGGGACTAGCGGACAATGAGCAGTTCTTC. The chain links TRBV5-1 to TRBJ2-1; TRBD2 aligns across 11 bases. The CDR3 is made up of 19 amino acids. With 4 bases clipped from V and 5 bases from J, the junction kept 17 bases outside the gene matches. Germline V lookup: CDR1 SGHRS, CDR2 YFSETQ.

The chain has TRBV5-5 and TRBJ1-2, with D tentatively TRBD1 (5 bases). V gave up 2 bases and J gave up 2 bases, with 7 bases separating them. The CDR3 totals 13 residues. Germline values: CDR1 SGHKS, CDR2 YYEKEE (reference sequence). The CDR3 nucleotides read TGTGCCAGCAGCTTTGGACACAACTATGGCTACACCTTC. This gives the protein CASSFGHNYGYTF.

This clone was detected once. This chain links TRBV29-1 with TRBJ2-1, with TRBD1 matching over 8 bases. The germline V gene encodes CDR1 SQVTM and CDR2 ANQGSEA. V was clipped by 6 bases and J by 9 bases; unmatched bases: 4. The length of the CDR3 is 11 residues. This chain's CDR3 is CSVGQGGEQFF. The CDR3 nucleotides are TGCAGCGTAGGACAGGGAGGTGAGCAGTTCTTC.

The rearrangement uses TRBV5-4 and TRBJ1-1; D is uncertain. The V gene lost 5 bases and the J gene lost 11 bases, with 25 bases spanning the gap. The CDR3 runs to 15 residues. Germline CDR1 and CDR2: SGHNT and YYREEE (reference sequence). The chain's CDR3 is CASSSSLSSSSVAFF. The CDR3 region has the DNA TGTGCCAGCAGTAGCAGCCTCTCGTCTTCGTCCGTCGCTTTCTTT.

The chain couples TRBV30 to TRBJ2-1; D uncertain. V was clipped by 4 bases and J by 0 bases, with 7 bases between them. Germline V gene data show CDR1 as GTSNPN and CDR2 as SVGIG (reference sequence). The CDR3 extends over 13 amino acids. The CDR3 region is CAWNADSYNEQFF. DNA of the CDR3: TGTGCCTGGAATGCGGACTCCTACAATGAGCAGTTCTTC.

This chain links TRBV4-3 with TRBJ1-3; D unclear. CDR1 and CDR2 (germline): LGHNA, YSLEER. There are 13 residues in the CDR3. V lost 4 bases and J lost 7, with 11 bases in between. CDR3 DNA sequence: TGCGCCAGCAGCCCTGCTCTGGAGAACACCATATATTTT. Translated, it gives CASSPALENTIYF.

The genes are TRBV28 and TRBJ1-1, with D perhaps TRBD1 (6 bases). The V gene's germline CDR1 is MDHEN and CDR2 SYDVKM. Trimming stripped 6 bases from V and 10 bases from J, with 18 bases between. This CDR3 is built from 13 residues. CDR3 region: CASRSTLQGGAFF. In nucleotides, the CDR3 is TGTGCCAGCAGGTCAACGTTACAGGGTGGAGCTTTCTTT.

The chain has TRBV9 and TRBJ2-7; TRBD2 matches at 16 bases. This CDR3 has 17 residues. Germline CDR1 reads SGDLS; CDR2 reads YYNGEE. V gave up 2 bases and J gave up 5 bases; unmatched junction bases: 7. The CDR3 sequence: CASSVGLAGGPFDEQYF. The CDR3 DNA follows: TGTGCCAGCAGCGTGGGACTAGCGGGAGGGCCTTTCGACGAGCAGTACTTC.

In DNA form, the CDR3 reads TGTGCCAGTAGTAACCAACAGGGACTAGAGCAGTTCTTC. This translates into CASSNQQGLEQFF. The chain carries TRBV19 and TRBJ2-1, with D possibly TRBD2 on 7 matching bases. Trimming took 4 bases from V and 10 from J, leaving 14 bases between them. The length of the CDR3 is 13 residues. Germline values: CDR1 LNHDA, CDR2 SQIVND (reference sequence).

The J gene is TRBJ2-7, the V gene TRBV6-5; 7 bases line up with TRBD1. Germline V gene data show CDR1 as MNHEY and CDR2 as SVGAGI. The CDR3 spans 12 residues. Trimming took 7 bases from V and 7 from J; bases not matched to a gene: 7. CDR3 DNA sequence: TGTGCCAGCAACCCACAGGGGCTAGAGCAGTACTTC. Its protein is CASNPQGLEQYF.

This clone appeared once. The CDR3 DNA follows: TGTGCCATCAGTCTCCACGGGGCAGGGGCCCCCCTCGAGCAGTACTTC. Amino acids: CAISLHGAGAPLEQYF. This chain joins TRBV10-3 and TRBJ2-7; maybe TRBD1 (6 bases). The germline gives CDR1 ENHRY, CDR2 SYGVKD. V was cut by 5 bases and J by 6 bases, with 23 bases left in between. The CDR3 sequence is 16 residues long.

The chain recombines TRBV7-8 with TRBJ1-2; no firm D call. The CDR3 is 12 residues long. The V and J ends lost 5 bases and 8 bases respectively, with 12 bases between them. Germline assignment: CDR1 SGHVS and CDR2 FQNEAQ. CDR3 DNA sequence: TGTGCCAGCAGCCCCCCGGCGACGGGCTACACCTTC. Residues: CASSPPATGYTF.

This chain joins TRBV7-8 and TRBJ1-4, with D possibly matching TRBD1 (5 bases). The CDR3 length is 15 residues. V lost 6 bases and J 5 bases, leaving 16 bases between the germline ends. The germline CDR1 and CDR2 sequences are SGHVS and FQNEAQ. As DNA, the CDR3 is TGTGCCAGCAGATCCAGGGAGTACTTCAATGAAAAACTGTTTTTT. Protein product: CASRSREYFNEKLFF.

This clone was seen more than once but under ten times. The gene calls are TRBV5-4 and TRBJ1-1; D is unclear. The V gene's germline CDR1 is SGHNT and CDR2 YYREEE (reference sequence). The V and J ends lost 4 bases and 5 bases respectively, with 18 bases between them. The CDR3 runs 15 residues. CDR3 DNA sequence: TGTGCCAGCAGCATCGCTCGTGGGGTTGGGACTGAAGCTTTCTTT. It encodes CASSIARGVGTEAFF.

This rearrangement joins TRBV5-1 to TRBJ2-5; TRBD2 matches at 8 bases. Per germline, CDR1 SGHRS and CDR2 YFSETQ. V was clipped by 0 bases and J by 3 bases; unmatched bases: 4. There are 15 residues in the CDR3. The CDR3: CASSLASLAEETQYF. For the CDR3, the DNA is TGCGCCAGCAGCTTGGCCTCACTAGCGGAAGAGACCCAGTACTTC.

V usage is TRBV28 and J usage is TRBJ2-5, with a tentative D call TRBD1 (6 bases). Germline CDR1 is MDHEN and CDR2 is SYDVKM. The V and J ends lost 5 bases and 5 bases respectively, with 18 bases between them. The CDR3 is 15 residues long. As DNA, the CDR3 is TGTGCCAGCAGTCGAGTACAGGGTGCGTGGGAGACCCAGTACTTC. Translating gives CASSRVQGAWETQYF.

The chain recombines TRBV7-2 with TRBJ1-6, with D perhaps matching TRBD1 (6 bases). The germline gives CDR1 SGHTA, CDR2 FQGNSA. The CDR3 runs to 14 residues. Trimming took 6 bases from V and 8 from J, leaving 14 bases between them. Here the CDR3 DNA reads TGTGCCAGCAGTCCAGGAGGGGGATATTCACCCCTCCACTTT. Translated: CASSPGGGYSPLHF. Filled out from reference TRBV7-2 and TRBJ1-6, the complete variable domain reads GAGVSQSPSNKVTEKGKDVELRCDPISGHTALYWYRQSLGQGLEFLIYFQGNSAPDKSGLPSDRFSAERTGGSVSTLTIQRTQQEDSAVYLCASSPGGGYSPLHFGNGTRLTVT.

The chain joins TRBV6-6 to TRBJ2-7; 11 nucleotides line up with TRBD2. V trimming: 5 bases; J trimming: 6 bases; junction bases outside the gene matches: 6. The CDR3 extends over 14 amino acids. The germline CDR1 and CDR2 sequences are MNHNY and SVGAGI (reference sequence). The CDR3 nucleotides are TGTGCCAGCAGTGCAACGGGACTAGCGGTCGAGCAGTACTTC. This encodes CASSATGLAVEQYF.

The chain uses TRBV19 and TRBJ1-2; TRBD1 might be the D (5 bases). Trimming pared 7 bases from V and 5 bases from J, leaving 11 bases between. Per the germline V gene, CDR1 is LNHDA and CDR2 is SQIVND (reference sequence). The CDR3 is made up of 12 amino acids. CDR3 sequence: CASTGTAYGYTF. CDR3 DNA sequence: TGTGCCAGTACCGGGACGGCTTATGGCTACACCTTC.

J is TRBJ2-1 and V is TRBV11-3, with 13 bases fitting TRBD2. CDR1 and CDR2 (germline): SGHNT, YENEEA. The CDR3 runs to 15 residues. V gave up 4 bases and J gave up 7 bases; unmatched junction bases: 4. The CDR3 reads CASSSRTSGSNEQFF. CDR3 in DNA: TGTGCCAGCAGCTCCAGGACTAGCGGGAGTAATGAGCAGTTCTTC. The full variable domain, in which reference TRBV11-3 and TRBJ2-1 provide the parts outside the CDR3, is EAGVVQSPRYKIIEKKQPVAFWCNPISGHNTLYWYLQNLGQGPELLIRYENEEAVDDSQLPKDRFSAERLKGVDSTLKIQPAELGDSAVYLCASSSRTSGSNEQFFGPGTRLTVL.

This clone was seen more than once but under ten times. This chain links TRBV27 with TRBJ1-6; D not certain. Germline CDR1 MNHEY, CDR2 SMNVEV (reference sequence). This CDR3 spans 13 amino acids. Trimming left V 6 bases short and J 10 bases short, with 13 bases between. For the CDR3, the DNA is TGTGCCAGCAGCCAGACAATCGAATCACCCCTCCACTTT. Translated: CASSQTIESPLHF.

This clone has just a few counts. The chain links TRBV28 to TRBJ1-6, with no clear D. The CDR3 consists of 13 residues. Germline loops: CDR1 MDHEN, CDR2 SYDVKM. Trimming removed 5 bases at V and 10 bases at J, with 12 bases between. The CDR3 coding sequence is TGTGCCAGCAGTCTTCCGGGCTTCTCACCCCTCCACTTT. Its protein product is CASSLPGFSPLHF.

This chain connects TRBV5-4 to TRBJ2-7, with 8 nucleotides matching TRBD1. Germline V gives CDR1 SGHNT, CDR2 YYREEE (reference sequence). Losses at the gene ends were 1 base for V and 6 bases for J; bases not matched to a gene: 0. The CDR3 spans 12 residues. The CDR3 DNA reads TGTGCCAGCAGCTTGACAGGGGGCGAGCAGTACTTC. It translates to CASSLTGGEQYF.

In this sample, this clone turned up a few times. The rearrangement joins TRBV19 to TRBJ2-7; D not resolved. Germline values: CDR1 LNHDA, CDR2 SQIVND (reference sequence). With 3 bases removed from V and 2 bases from J, the gap between germline ends came to 17 bases. This CDR3 is built from 16 residues. CDR3 residues: CASSMRTQENPYEQYF. In DNA form, the CDR3 reads TGTGCCAGTAGTATGCGTACCCAGGAGAACCCCTACGAGCAGTACTTC. Variable domain in full (rest from reference TRBV19 and TRBJ2-7): DGGITQSPKYLFRKEGQNVTLSCEQNLNHDAMYWYRQDPGQGLRLIYYSQIVNDFQKGDIAEGYSVSREKKESFPLTVTSAQKNPTAFYLCASSMRTQENPYEQYFGPGTRLTVT.